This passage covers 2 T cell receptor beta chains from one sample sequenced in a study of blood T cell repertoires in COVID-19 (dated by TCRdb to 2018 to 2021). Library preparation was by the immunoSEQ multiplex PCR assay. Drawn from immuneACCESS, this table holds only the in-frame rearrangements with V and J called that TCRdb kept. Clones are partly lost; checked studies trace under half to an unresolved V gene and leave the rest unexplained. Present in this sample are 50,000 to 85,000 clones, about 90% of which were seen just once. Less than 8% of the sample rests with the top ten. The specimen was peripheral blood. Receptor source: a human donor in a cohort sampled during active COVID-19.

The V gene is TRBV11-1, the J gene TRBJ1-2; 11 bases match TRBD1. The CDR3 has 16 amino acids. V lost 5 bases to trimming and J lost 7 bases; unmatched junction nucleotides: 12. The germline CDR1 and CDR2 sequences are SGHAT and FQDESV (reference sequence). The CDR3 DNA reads TGTGCCAGCAGCGGGACGGACAGGGGGCGATCGGGTGGCTACACCTTC. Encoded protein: CASSGTDRGRSGGYTF.

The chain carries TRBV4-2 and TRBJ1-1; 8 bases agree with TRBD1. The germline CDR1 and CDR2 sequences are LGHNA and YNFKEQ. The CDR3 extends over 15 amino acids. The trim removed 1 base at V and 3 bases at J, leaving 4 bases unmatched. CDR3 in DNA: TGTGCCAGCAGCCAAGGGACAGGGCCGGACACTGAAGCTTTCTTT. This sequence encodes CASSQGTGPDTEAFF.